In this sample, the clone carrying this TCR beta chain turned up a few times. Its antigen is currently unknown. The sample is drawn from a study of vaccination and CD4 T cells after COVID-19. Treatment meaning: approximately nine-day PBMC culture with coronavirus spike peptide pools or control peptides (ViraFEST assay). The Oncomine TCR Beta short-read assay sequenced DNA from cultured CD4+ T cells. TCRdb re-called the PCR reads through MiXCR, storing one row per CDR3 protein. The data hold 14,000 or so distinct CDR3 sequences, with 25% to 35% observed a single time. The CDR3 totals 11 residues. V was clipped by 7 bases and J by 6 bases, with 9 bases between them. CDR1 and CDR2 from the germline V gene are LNHDA and SQIVND (reference sequence).

Sequenced sample: cultured CD4+ T cells from blood. This TCR was recovered from a human donor with COVID-19. This rearrangement joins TRBV19 to TRBJ1-1; D unresolved. This chain's CDR3 is CASIRRAEAFF. DNA for the CDR3: TGTGCCAGTATTCGGAGGGCTGAAGCTTTCTTT. Filled out from reference TRBV19 and TRBJ1-1, the complete variable domain reads DGGITQSPKYLFRKEGQNVTLSCEQNLNHDAMYWYRQDPGQGLRLIYYSQIVNDFQKGDIAEGYSVSREKKESFPLTVTSAQKNPTAFYLCASIRRAEAFFGQGTRLTVV.